This entry lists 10 T cell receptor beta chains sequenced from one sample in a study of cytomegalovirus exposure and HLA in healthy donors. The primer mix had 60 Vbeta and 13 Jbeta primers. Only in-frame clones appear in the TCRdb table, and some are missing; sequencing was by immunoSEQ multiplex PCR. Here the sample spans approximately 210,000 clones, about 81% being singletons. The sample taken for sequencing was PBMCs. The receptors come from a middle-aged man in good health and CMV-seropositive.

The gene calls are TRBV5-8 and TRBJ2-1; D possibly corresponds to TRBD1 (6 bases). Trimming shortened V by 4 bases and J by 3 bases, and 14 bases separated the two germline ends. The CDR3 length is 15 residues. Germline values: CDR1 SGHTS, CDR2 YDEGEE. The CDR3 protein is CASSPEGQIYNEQFF. CDR3 in DNA: TGTGCCAGCAGCCCGGAAGGACAGATCTACAATGAGCAGTTCTTC.

This clone was observed a single time. The chain carries TRBV10-2 and TRBJ1-1; 8 nucleotides line up with TRBD1. Germline CDR1 reads WSHSY; CDR2 reads SAAADI. CDR3 length equals 14 residues. The V segment lost 2 bases and the J segment 1 base; nucleotides outside the gene matches: 0. The CDR3 coding sequence is TGCGCCAGCAGTGAGGGACAGGGGAACACTGAAGCTTTCTTT. Translation gives CASSEGQGNTEAFF.

The chain links TRBV5-4 to TRBJ2-1, with 7 nucleotides matching TRBD2. The CDR3 extends over 16 amino acids. V shed 1 base and J 0 bases; nucleotides not matched to a gene: 4. Per the germline V gene, CDR1 is SGHNT and CDR2 is YYREEE (reference sequence). CDR3 sequence: CASSLLGGSSYNEQFF. The CDR3, as DNA: TGTGCCAGCAGCTTGCTCGGCGGGAGCTCCTACAATGAGCAGTTCTTC.

The rearrangement links TRBV2 to TRBJ1-2, with 7 bases identical to TRBD1. In germline, CDR1 is SNHLY, CDR2 FYNNEI. J was trimmed by 4 bases and V by 6 bases; bases with no gene match: 8. The CDR3 runs to 14 residues. CDR3: CASRDRPSAYGYTF. The CDR3 nucleotides read TGTGCCAGCAGGGACAGGCCGTCCGCCTATGGCTACACCTTC.

The chain is built from TRBV29-1 and TRBJ2-6; no clear D gene. Germline V lookup: CDR1 SQVTM, CDR2 ANQGSEA. Trimming removed 5 bases at V and 0 bases at J, with 8 bases between. The CDR3 has 14 amino acids. The CDR3 sequence: CSVKRSSGANVLTF. The DNA for the CDR3 is TGCAGCGTTAAAAGGAGCTCTGGGGCCAACGTCCTGACTTTC.

V gene TRBV19 combines with J gene TRBJ2-3, with a tentative D call TRBD2 (6 bases). V was clipped by 11 bases and J by 4 bases, with 22 bases between them. The germline gives CDR1 LNHDA, CDR2 SQIVND (reference sequence). The CDR3 consists of 15 residues. The CDR3 region has the DNA TGTGCCTCTAACTGGGACTCCCGCGGGGCAGATACGCAGTATTTT. It codes for CASNWDSRGADTQYF.

The gene calls are TRBV7-9 and TRBJ1-4; TRBD1 might be the D (5 bases). V was shortened by 0 bases and J by 8 bases, with 10 bases between the two germline ends. CDR3 size: 14 residues. CDR1 and CDR2 from the germline V gene are SEHNR and FQNEAQ (reference sequence). Written as DNA, the CDR3 is TGTGCCAGCAGCTTAGCGGGGGGAAGCGAAAAACTGTTTTTT. As protein: CASSLAGGSEKLFF.

The chain uses TRBV5-6 and TRBJ2-3; 7 bases map to TRBD1. The CDR3 covers 15 residues. The trim removed 1 base at V and 2 bases at J, leaving 4 bases unmatched. CDR1 SGHDT and CDR2 YYEEEE come from the germline V gene. The CDR3 protein is CASSLKGANTDTQYF. In nucleotides, the CDR3 is TGTGCCAGCAGCTTGAAGGGGGCAAACACAGATACGCAGTATTTT.

The chain combines TRBV4-1 with TRBJ1-5, with D tentatively TRBD1 (5 bases). The CDR3 sequence is 14 residues long. The germline V gene has CDR1 MGHRA and CDR2 YSYEKL. Trimming shortened V by 1 base and J by 7 bases, and 11 bases separated the two germline ends. CDR3 protein: CASSQAVGLQPQHF. CDR3 nucleotide sequence: TGCGCCAGCAGCCAAGCGGTGGGACTCCAGCCCCAGCATTTT.

The rearrangement joins TRBV5-6 to TRBJ1-2, with TRBD1 identical over 9 bases. There are 16 residues in the CDR3. CDR1 is SGHDT and CDR2 is YYEEEE in the germline V gene. V trimming: 2 bases; J trimming: 2 bases; junction bases outside the gene matches: 7. The CDR3 region has the DNA TGTGCCAGCAGCTTAAGGACAGGGGACTTAAACTATGGCTACACCTTC. Its translation: CASSLRTGDLNYGYTF.